Presented here are 22 T cell receptor beta chains from one specimen sequenced in a study of naive and memory T cell subsets. General study points: Naive repertoires, especially CD8, held a few larger clonotypes, possibly memory cells re-expressing CD45RA.

An equimolar mix of two oligonucleotides served as the beta constant-region primer for TRBC1 and TRBC2. Nested alpha and beta constant-region primers with the SP2 primer drove four PCR rounds on ligated cDNA. Via MiXCR, TCRdb re-called the UMI-ligation and nested PCR reads, giving one row per CDR3 protein. In the table there are tens of thousands of distinct CDR3 sequences, 10% to 12% of which are singletons. Their antigens are not known. Sequencing input: naive CD4+ T cells from blood. Receptor source: a human donor in good health.

This clonotype came up many times. The rearrangement uses TRBV5-1 and TRBJ2-3; D not certain. The CDR3 totals 12 residues. Germline CDR1 reads SGHRS; CDR2 reads YFSETQ. V was clipped by 4 bases and J by 6 bases, with 9 bases between them. CDR3 sequence: CASSAMQDTQYF. CDR3 coding DNA: TGCGCCAGCAGCGCGATGCAGGATACGCAGTATTTT.

CDR3 nucleotides: TGTGCCAGCAGTCCCGAGACGGTTAGCAATCAGCCCCAGCATTTT. Amino acids: CASSPETVSNQPQHF. The chain recombines TRBV12-3 or TRBV12-4 with TRBJ1-5; D not certain. Trimming removed 5 bases from V and 0 bases from J, with 11 bases in between. CDR3 length: 15 residues.

The table lists this clonotype with a few counts. The chain recombines TRBV7-2 with TRBJ1-5; weak D call: TRBD1 (5 bases). V was trimmed by 3 bases and J by 3 bases, leaving 9 bases between them. Germline-derived CDR1 and CDR2 are SGHTA and FQGNSA. This CDR3 has 14 amino acids. The CDR3 DNA reads TGTGCCAGCAGCTTTCGGGGCAACAATCAGCCCCAGCATTTT. Protein: CASSFRGNNQPQHF.

On this clonotype itself: A much larger clone is a single base away; this may be a read error. The rearrangement joins TRBV20-1 to TRBJ2-3; D possibly corresponds to TRBD2 (6 bases). The ends were cut back, 3 bases at V and 1 base at J, with 14 bases in the middle. The CDR3 is 15 residues long. Germline V gene lookup returns CDR1 DFQATT and CDR2 SNEGSKA (reference sequence). The CDR3 reads CSASGTGAGTDTQYF. The CDR3 region has the DNA TGCAGTGCTAGCGGGACTGGGGCTGGCACAGATACGCAGTATTTT.

The chain joins TRBV24-1 to TRBJ2-3; tentatively, D is TRBD1 (5 bases). Deletions cut 5 bases from V and 6 bases from J, with 11 bases between. Germline V CDR1 and CDR2: KGHDR, SFDVKD. CDR3 length equals 13 residues. The CDR3 is CATSGTYGDTQYF. In nucleotides, the CDR3 is TGTGCCACCAGTGGGACATATGGCGATACGCAGTATTTT.

The rearrangement uses TRBV5-6 and TRBJ2-7; TRBD1 is a possible D gene (5 bases). The germline V and J ends were trimmed by 5 bases and 3 bases, with 18 bases remaining between them. CDR3 size: 15 residues. Per the germline V gene, CDR1 is SGHDT and CDR2 is YYEEEE. CDR3 in amino acids: CASSRPGTGLYEQYF. CDR3 DNA sequence: TGTGCCAGCAGTCGACCCGGAACAGGCCTCTACGAGCAGTACTTC.

This clonotype was seen only a few times. The chain recombines TRBV2 with TRBJ2-1, with 7 bases matching TRBD1. J gave up 8 bases and V 2 bases, and 12 bases lay outside the gene matches. The CDR3 has 16 residues. In germline, CDR1 is SNHLY, CDR2 FYNNEI. DNA for the CDR3: TGTGCCAGCAGTGAATTGGTAGGGGGCCGAGGGGATGAGCAGTTCTTC. This gives the protein CASSELVGGRGDEQFF. The complete variable domain, with remaining parts taken from reference TRBV2 and TRBJ2-1, reads EPEVTQTPSHQVTQMGQEVILRCVPISNHLYFYWYRQILGQKVEFLVSFYNNEISEKSEIFDDQFSVERPDGSNFTLKIRSTKLEDSAMYFCASSELVGGRGDEQFFGPGTRLTVL.

The gene calls are TRBV18 and TRBJ1-1; D might be TRBD1 (5 bases). Trimming took 6 bases from V and 3 from J, leaving 14 bases between them. CDR1 is KGHSH, CDR2 LQKENI, per germline. The CDR3 is 14 residues long. The CDR3 DNA reads TGTGCCAGCTCCCTCCAGGGACTGGACACTGAAGCTTTCTTT. Translated, it gives CASSLQGLDTEAFF.

This clonotype has a handful of counts. The CDR3 DNA is TGCAGTGCTAGGGAGGTAGAGACCCAGTACTTC. This sequence encodes CSAREVETQYF. The chain carries TRBV20-1 and TRBJ2-5; a weak D match, TRBD2 (5 bases). V was pared by 3 bases and J by 4 bases, with 6 bases between. The CDR3 runs 11 residues. Germline CDR1 is DFQATT and CDR2 is SNEGSKA (reference sequence).

The table lists this clonotype with a few counts. The V call is TRBV28, the J call TRBJ1-2; D is unclear. CDR1 MDHEN and CDR2 SYDVKM come from the germline V gene. Between the trimmed V and J ends, which lost 7 bases and 7 bases, there was a span of 10 bases. The CDR3 totals 11 residues. The DNA for the CDR3 is TGTGCCAGCACCTGGCGGGGTGGCTACACCTTC. Translating it yields CASTWRGGYTF.

This clonotype was seen at least ten times. This chain joins TRBV6-2 or TRBV6-3 and TRBJ2-1; no reliable D call. Germline CDR1 and CDR2: MNHEY and SVGEGT. The CDR3 has 13 amino acids. The V gene lost 2 bases and the J gene lost 5 bases, with 7 bases spanning the gap. The CDR3 coding sequence is TGTGCCAGCAGTTACAAGGCAAACAATGAGCAGTTCTTC. Translating gives CASSYKANNEQFF.

The J gene is TRBJ2-4, the V gene TRBV5-1, with a possible D match to TRBD2 (5 bases). Deletions cut 2 bases from V and 3 bases from J, with 12 bases between. The CDR3 has 15 residues. Per the germline V gene, CDR1 is SGHRS and CDR2 is YFSETQ. The CDR3 DNA sequence: TGCGCCAGCAGCTTCAATATTCGGGGCAAAAACATTCAGTACTTC. Its translation is CASSFNIRGKNIQYF. The full variable domain, rest sourced from reference TRBV5-1 and TRBJ2-4, is KAGVTQTPRYLIKTRGQQVTLSCSPISGHRSVSWYQQTPGQGLQFLFEYFSETQRNKGNFPGRFSGRQFSNSRSEMNVSTLELGDSALYLCASSFNIRGKNIQYFGAGTRLSVL.

There are a few counts of this clonotype. The chain joins TRBV20-1 to TRBJ2-5; 9 nucleotides line up with TRBD2. Germline CDR1 is DFQATT and CDR2 is SNEGSKA (reference sequence). The V segment lost 0 bases and the J segment 4 bases; nucleotides outside the gene matches: 9. This CDR3 is built from 16 residues. The CDR3 loop is CSARDPLAGTLETQYF. CDR3 nucleotide sequence: TGCAGTGCTAGAGATCCCCTAGCGGGGACCCTAGAGACCCAGTACTTC.

The chain uses TRBV2 and TRBJ2-3; D might be TRBD2 (5 bases). The V gene's germline CDR1 is SNHLY and CDR2 FYNNEI. Trimming pared 3 bases from V and 2 bases from J, leaving 15 bases between. The CDR3 sequence is 16 residues long. The CDR3 coding sequence is TGTGCCAGCAGTGAGTGGCGCGGGCCGAACACAGATACGCAGTATTTT. It translates to CASSEWRGPNTDTQYF.

A few counts support this clonotype. The chain couples TRBV6-2 or TRBV6-3 to TRBJ1-5; D gene uncertain. CDR1 and CDR2 (germline): MNHEY, SVGEGT. V lost 3 bases to trimming and J lost 0 bases, with 6 bases between them. The CDR3 consists of 14 residues. CDR3 residues: CASSYLNSNQPQHF. CDR3 nucleotide sequence: TGTGCCAGCAGTTATCTGAATAGCAATCAGCCCCAGCATTTT.

The chain couples TRBV28 to TRBJ2-7; D is unclear. The CDR3 runs 12 residues. Trimming removed 2 bases at V and 3 bases at J, with 5 bases between. In germline, CDR1 is MDHEN, CDR2 SYDVKM. The CDR3 coding sequence is TGTGCCAGCAGTTTACCCAACTACGAGCAGTACTTC. This encodes CASSLPNYEQYF.

This clonotype was found a few times. The J gene is TRBJ2-1, the V gene TRBV28, with 9 bases lining up with TRBD2. The CDR3 extends over 15 amino acids. Germline V gene data show CDR1 as MDHEN and CDR2 as SYDVKM. V was pared by 4 bases and J by 7 bases, with 8 bases of the junction left unmatched. The CDR3 sequence is CASSSIAGDINEQFF. DNA for the CDR3: TGTGCCAGCAGTTCGATAGCGGGGGACATAAATGAGCAGTTCTTC.

This clonotype came up a few times. The V gene is TRBV21-1, the J gene TRBJ1-1; TRBD1 reflects the table's D call only, with no check against the DNA. TRBV21-1 is noted as a pseudogene. The length of the CDR3 is 16 residues. The CDR3 spells CAISGSPLAVNTEAFF. DNA for the CDR3: TGTGCCATCTCCGGGAGCCCACTCGCCGTGAACACTGAAGCTTTCTTT.

The rearrangement joins TRBV18 to TRBJ2-7; 7 bases agree with TRBD1. The ends lost 1 base at V and 4 bases at J; junction bases unmatched: 4. The CDR3 has 14 amino acids. CDR1 KGHSH and CDR2 LQKENI come from the germline V gene. In DNA form, the CDR3 reads TGTGCCAGCTCACCACACGGCAGGGGGTACGAGCAGTACTTC. Encoded protein: CASSPHGRGYEQYF.

This clonotype has a single count. This rearrangement joins TRBV20-1 to TRBJ1-5; D ambiguous. This CDR3 spans 18 amino acids. V was cut by 4 bases and J by 0 bases, with 22 bases left in between. CDR1 and CDR2 (germline): DFQATT, SNEGSKA (reference sequence). CDR3 DNA: TGCAGTGCTACTCCGACCGACTGGTTTGGGGATAGCAATCAGCCCCAGCATTTT. The encoded protein is CSATPTDWFGDSNQPQHF.

This clonotype was detected ten times or more. The chain employs TRBV18 and TRBJ2-7; no reliable D call. Germline V CDR1 and CDR2: KGHSH, LQKENI. The CDR3 has 13 amino acids. With 8 bases removed from V and 0 bases from J, the gap between germline ends came to 11 bases. Written as DNA, the CDR3 is TGTGCCAGCAGTCCTCCACTCTCCTACGAGCAGTACTTC. It translates to CASSPPLSYEQYF.

This clonotype was seen a handful of times. The chain employs TRBV7-2 and TRBJ1-4, with D perhaps TRBD1 (5 bases). The V gene's germline CDR1 is SGHTA and CDR2 FQGNSA. V was trimmed by 4 bases and J by 7 bases, leaving 13 bases between them. The CDR3 covers 14 residues. CDR3 loop: CASSSVPRGEKLFF. In nucleotides, the CDR3 is TGTGCCAGCAGCTCGGTCCCGAGGGGTGAAAAACTGTTTTTT.